A single sample gave rise to the 21 T cell receptor beta chains below, sequenced in a study of blood T cell repertoires in COVID-19. Sequenced by immunoSEQ multiplex PCR; TCRdb stores in-frame clones only, minus some. Found here are about 53,000 clones, about three quarters of them singletons; the top ten hold 40% to 45%. The material sequenced was peripheral blood. These receptors were obtained from a man between 65 and 80 years old with active or convalescent COVID-19.

The V and J genes are TRBV19 and TRBJ2-2; 9 bases align to TRBD1. The V gene end was trimmed by 5 bases and the J gene end by 0 bases; junction bases not matched to a gene: 7. CDR1 and CDR2 (germline): LNHDA, SQIVND (reference sequence). This CDR3 contains 17 residues. The CDR3 DNA reads as TGTGCCAGTAGTTCCGGACAGGGGTTTCCGAACACCGGGGAGCTGTTTTTT. Amino acids: CASSSGQGFPNTGELFF. Supplemented by reference TRBV19 and TRBJ2-2, the full variable domain reads DGGITQSPKYLFRKEGQNVTLSCEQNLNHDAMYWYRQDPGQGLRLIYYSQIVNDFQKGDIAEGYSVSREKKESFPLTVTSAQKNPTAFYLCASSSGQGFPNTGELFFGEGSRLTVL.

This chain links TRBV7-2 with TRBJ1-3; 7 nucleotides line up with TRBD1. The CDR3 covers 16 residues. CDR1 and CDR2 from the germline V gene are SGHTA and FQGNSA. With V trimmed by 5 bases and J by 0 bases, 7 bases remained unmatched. For the CDR3, the DNA is TGTGCCAGCAGCCTGACCGGGACAGTCTCTGGAAACACCATATATTTT. Its translation is CASSLTGTVSGNTIYF.

The chain couples TRBV11-3 to TRBJ1-5; D remains unclear. Trimming took 3 bases from V and 4 from J, leaving 13 bases between them. Germline values: CDR1 SGHNT, CDR2 YENEEA. This CDR3 comprises 15 residues. CDR3 coding DNA: TGTGCCAGCAGCTTGGGTGAGAGGAGAAATCAGCCCCAGCATTTT. Protein product: CASSLGERRNQPQHF. The whole variable domain, filled in from reference TRBV11-3 and TRBJ1-5, reads EAGVVQSPRYKIIEKKQPVAFWCNPISGHNTLYWYLQNLGQGPELLIRYENEEAVDDSQLPKDRFSAERLKGVDSTLKIQPAELGDSAVYLCASSLGERRNQPQHFGDGTRLSIL.

The rearrangement uses TRBV15 and TRBJ1-4; the D gene is possibly TRBD1 (6 bases). CDR1 LNHNV and CDR2 YYDKDF come from the germline V gene (reference sequence). The CDR3 runs to 16 residues. Trimming shortened V by 0 bases and J by 3 bases, and 11 bases separated the two germline ends. The CDR3 protein is CATSRDRAGANEKLFF. DNA of the CDR3: TGTGCCACCAGCAGAGATCGGGCAGGGGCTAATGAAAAACTGTTTTTT.

The V call is TRBV29-1, the J call TRBJ1-1; maybe TRBD1 (6 bases). The germline V gene has CDR1 SQVTM and CDR2 ANQGSEA. V was trimmed by 4 bases and J by 1 base, leaving 10 bases between them. The length of the CDR3 is 13 residues. CDR3 amino acids: CSVGGQSNTEAFF. In nucleotides, the CDR3 is TGCAGCGTTGGTGGACAGTCGAACACTGAAGCTTTCTTT.

The chain carries TRBV28 and TRBJ2-7; tentative D call: TRBD1 (5 bases). The germline V gene encodes CDR1 MDHEN and CDR2 SYDVKM. The CDR3 is 12 residues long. V was shortened by 6 bases and J by 6 bases, with 12 bases between the two germline ends. In DNA form, the CDR3 reads TGTGCCAGCAGAAGCAGGGCACGCGAGCAGTACTTC. Protein product: CASRSRAREQYF.

This clone was seen only a few times. CDR3 amino acids: CASSPTGNSPLHF. The CDR3 nucleotides read TGTGCCAGCAGCCCTACAGGGAATTCACCCCTCCACTTT. The rearrangement joins TRBV7-3 to TRBJ1-6; the D gene is possibly TRBD1 (6 bases). The CDR3 is made up of 13 amino acids. Trimming took 5 bases from V and 7 from J, leaving 9 bases between them. Germline CDR1 reads SGHTA; CDR2 reads FQGTGA. Together with reference TRBV7-3 and TRBJ1-6, the CDR3 gives the full variable domain: GAGVSQTPSNKVTEKGKYVELRCDPISGHTALYWYRQSLGQGPEFLIYFQGTGAADDSGLPNDRFFAVRPEGSVSTLKIQRTERGDSAVYLCASSPTGNSPLHFGNGTRLTVT.

The V call is TRBV7-6, the J call TRBJ2-3, with 9 bases that match TRBD1. CDR1 and CDR2 (germline): SGHVS, FNYEAQ. The CDR3 consists of 18 residues. V shed 6 bases, J shed 1 base, and the junction held 14 bases outside the gene matches. Here the CDR3 reads CASSSSAGTGTRTDTQYF. CDR3 sequence (DNA): TGTGCCAGCAGTTCTAGTGCTGGGACAGGGACTCGCACAGATACGCAGTATTTT. Together with reference TRBV7-6 and TRBJ2-3, the CDR3 gives the full variable domain: GAGVSQSPRYKVTKRGQDVALRCDPISGHVSLYWYRQALGQGPEFLTYFNYEAQQDKSGLPNDRFSAERPEGSISTLTIQRTEQRDSAMYRCASSSSAGTGTRTDTQYFGPGTRLTVL.

This clone was counted once. The chain recombines TRBV7-2 with TRBJ1-4; D call uncertain. The V end lost 2 bases, the J end lost 8 bases, and 9 bases lay between the germline ends. Germline assignment: CDR1 SGHTA and CDR2 FQGNSA. The CDR3 is made up of 13 amino acids. The CDR3 sequence: CASSLNSGEKLFF. CDR3 sequence (DNA): TGTGCCAGCAGCTTAAATAGCGGGGAAAAACTGTTTTTT. Based on the CDR3 plus reference TRBV7-2 and TRBJ1-4, the full variable domain is GAGVSQSPSNKVTEKGKDVELRCDPISGHTALYWYRQSLGQGLEFLIYFQGNSAPDKSGLPSDRFSAERTGGSVSTLTIQRTQQEDSAVYLCASSLNSGEKLFFGSGTQLSVL.

This chain links TRBV10-2 with TRBJ2-1, with TRBD2 matching over 11 bases. CDR1 and CDR2 (germline): WSHSY, SAAADI. The V and J ends lost 6 bases and 7 bases, in that order; junction bases with no gene match: 11. The CDR3 is 16 residues long. The CDR3 is CASSYLLAGALNEQFF. CDR3 sequence (DNA): TGCGCCAGCAGCTACTTACTAGCGGGGGCCCTAAATGAGCAGTTCTTC.

The J gene is TRBJ1-6, the V gene TRBV9; D unclear. Germline V gene data show CDR1 as SGDLS and CDR2 as YYNGEE. The CDR3 covers 16 residues. V dropped 3 bases and J dropped 5 bases, with 15 bases sitting between them. The CDR3 nucleotides read TGTGCCAGCAGCGCTGCCATCCGGGTCGATAATTCACCCCTCCACTTT. Amino acid sequence: CASSAAIRVDNSPLHF.

V and J are TRBV19 and TRBJ2-2, with 7 bases that match TRBD1. This CDR3 comprises 16 residues. Germline-derived CDR1 and CDR2 are LNHDA and SQIVND (reference sequence). V dropped 4 bases and J dropped 1; count of bases not matched to a gene: 6. The CDR3, as DNA: TGTGCCAGTAGTAGACAGGGACCTAGGAACACCGGGGAGCTGTTTTTT. Encoded protein: CASSRQGPRNTGELFF. The entire variable domain, with the rest obtained from reference TRBV19 and TRBJ2-2, is as follows: DGGITQSPKYLFRKEGQNVTLSCEQNLNHDAMYWYRQDPGQGLRLIYYSQIVNDFQKGDIAEGYSVSREKKESFPLTVTSAQKNPTAFYLCASSRQGPRNTGELFFGEGSRLTVL.

The chain combines TRBV29-1 with TRBJ1-1; 9 bases are a match to TRBD1. Germline CDR1 is SQVTM and CDR2 is ANQGSEA. This CDR3 comprises 13 residues. J lost 5 bases, V lost 7 bases, and 8 bases had no gene match. This CDR3 is CSAFDRGSTEAFF. The CDR3 nucleotides are TGCAGCGCATTCGACAGGGGGTCAACTGAAGCTTTCTTT.

The gene calls are TRBV30 and TRBJ2-1; 7 bases are a match to TRBD2. V was clipped by 6 bases and J by 2 bases; unmatched bases: 10. This CDR3 has 15 amino acids. CDR1 GTSNPN and CDR2 SVGIG come from the germline V gene (reference sequence). The CDR3 region is CACLGPGGTYNEQFF. The CDR3 DNA reads as TGTGCCTGTCTTGGACCGGGGGGAACCTACAATGAGCAGTTCTTC.

The J gene is TRBJ2-1, the V gene TRBV6-5; 9 bases align to TRBD1. Looked up from germline, CDR1 is MNHEY and CDR2 is SVGAGI. The CDR3 is 14 amino acids. The junction had 6 bases not matched to a gene; V was cut back by 8 bases and J by 4 bases. In nucleotides, the CDR3 is TGTGCCAGCCACAGGGGGCGGCAGTACAATGAGCAGTTCTTC. It is translated as CASHRGRQYNEQFF.

This rearrangement joins TRBV23-1 to TRBJ1-5; D is unclear. TRBV23-1 is annotated as an ORF whose role is uncertain. V was shortened by 0 bases and J by 0 bases, with 12 bases between the two germline ends. This CDR3 has 17 amino acids. CDR3 region: CASSQSRRRNSNQPQHF. CDR3 sequence (DNA): TGCGCCAGCAGTCAATCGAGGCGGAGAAATAGCAATCAGCCCCAGCATTTT.

The chain carries TRBV28 and TRBJ2-7; D is possibly TRBD1 (6 bases). Between the trimmed V and J ends, which lost 5 bases and 3 bases, there was a span of 23 bases. Germline CDR1 MDHEN, CDR2 SYDVKM. The CDR3 is 17 amino acids. CDR3 sequence reads: CASSPSWGRGSNYEQYF. CDR3 DNA sequence: TGTGCCAGCAGTCCTTCGTGGGGAAGGGGGTCTAACTACGAGCAGTACTTC.

This chain connects TRBV9 to TRBJ2-1; 10 nucleotides agree with TRBD2. Germline CDR1 reads SGDLS; CDR2 reads YYNGEE. The CDR3 spans 15 residues. The ends lost 5 bases at V and 1 base at J; junction bases unmatched: 3. CDR3 sequence reads: CASRSSGGSYNEQFF. The CDR3 DNA reads TGTGCCAGCAGGAGTAGCGGGGGGTCCTACAATGAGCAGTTCTTC.

The J gene is TRBJ1-2, the V gene TRBV7-2; D remains unclear. The CDR3 covers 13 residues. The germline V and J ends were trimmed by 5 bases and 5 bases, with 12 bases remaining between them. Germline V lookup: CDR1 SGHTA, CDR2 FQGNSA. The CDR3 DNA follows: TGTGCCAGCAGCGTCTCAACGGGTTATGGCTACACCTTC. This sequence encodes CASSVSTGYGYTF.

The CDR3 bases are TGTGCCAGCAGCTTTCGACAGGGAGGAGTGGGGTACCAAGAGACCCAGTACTTC. It is translated as CASSFRQGGVGYQETQYF. This chain links TRBV7-6 with TRBJ2-5, with D tentatively TRBD1 (7 bases). V lost 3 bases and J 0 bases, leaving 20 bases between the germline ends. There are 18 residues in the CDR3. The germline gives CDR1 SGHVS, CDR2 FNYEAQ.

This chain uses TRBV10-3 with TRBJ2-7, with TRBD2 matching 8 bases. The CDR3 is 15 amino acids. CDR1 is ENHRY and CDR2 is SYGVKD in the germline V gene. Germline trimming cut 4 bases from V and 2 bases from J; bases unmatched to any gene: 7. Written as DNA, the CDR3 is TGTGCCATCAGTGGATTGGCGGGGGGCCCCTACGAGCAGTACTTC. This gives the protein CAISGLAGGPYEQYF.